This TCR beta chain comes out of a study of T cell changes during pregnancy in multiple sclerosis. This clone has a single count. This table comes from immunoSEQ multiplex PCR, and its TCRdb copy is limited to in-frame clones, with some not included. Among approximately 60,000 clones listed, around nine tenths were seen once. Deletions cut 4 bases from V and 1 base from J, with 13 bases between. The CDR3 extends over 15 amino acids. The germline V gene encodes CDR1 MGHRA and CDR2 YSYEKL. The TCR sequence derives from a human donor whose cells served as feeder cells for cultures in a pregnancy study. The specimen sequenced was peripheral blood from another person, used as feeder cells. This chain connects TRBV4-1 to TRBJ1-1; D might be TRBD1 (6 bases). The CDR3, as DNA: TGCGCCAGCAGCCGAGGGGGGCGGAAGAACACTGAAGCTTTCTTT. It encodes CASSRGGRKNTEAFF.